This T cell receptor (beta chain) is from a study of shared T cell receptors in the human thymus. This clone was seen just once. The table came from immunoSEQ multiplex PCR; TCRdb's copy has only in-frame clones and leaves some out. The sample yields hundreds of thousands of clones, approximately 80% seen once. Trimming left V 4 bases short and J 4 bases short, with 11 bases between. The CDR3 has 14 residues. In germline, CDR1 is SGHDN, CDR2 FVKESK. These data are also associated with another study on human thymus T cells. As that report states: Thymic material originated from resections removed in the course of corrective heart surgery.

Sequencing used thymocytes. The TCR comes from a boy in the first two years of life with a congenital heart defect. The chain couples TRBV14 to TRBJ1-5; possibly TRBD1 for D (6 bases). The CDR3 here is CASSRTGPNQPQHF. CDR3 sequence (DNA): TGTGCCAGCAGCCGCACAGGGCCGAATCAGCCCCAGCATTTT.